This TCR beta chain was profiled in a study of PD-1 blockade in classical Hodgkin lymphoma. Time point of the sample: cycle 4 day 1 (C4D1), after more than five weeks of nivolumab. Every patient experienced relapse after autologous stem cell transplantation, and brentuximab vedotin exposure varied. The table came from immunoSEQ multiplex PCR; TCRdb's copy has only in-frame clones and leaves some out. Among roughly 46,000 clones listed, roughly 80% were seen once. There are 14 residues in the CDR3. The trim removed 5 bases at V and 7 bases at J, leaving 9 bases unmatched. Germline V gene sequence: CDR1 MDHEN, CDR2 SYDVKM.

The sample consisted of peripheral blood mononuclear cells (PBMCs), taken before the fourth cycle of nivolumab. This receptor was identified in a human donor with classical Hodgkin lymphoma. This chain links TRBV28 with TRBJ2-7; TRBD1 matches at 9 bases. CDR3 DNA sequence: TGTGCCAGCAGTCCTATACAGGGGGCGCGGGAGCAGTACTTC. Its protein is CASSPIQGAREQYF.